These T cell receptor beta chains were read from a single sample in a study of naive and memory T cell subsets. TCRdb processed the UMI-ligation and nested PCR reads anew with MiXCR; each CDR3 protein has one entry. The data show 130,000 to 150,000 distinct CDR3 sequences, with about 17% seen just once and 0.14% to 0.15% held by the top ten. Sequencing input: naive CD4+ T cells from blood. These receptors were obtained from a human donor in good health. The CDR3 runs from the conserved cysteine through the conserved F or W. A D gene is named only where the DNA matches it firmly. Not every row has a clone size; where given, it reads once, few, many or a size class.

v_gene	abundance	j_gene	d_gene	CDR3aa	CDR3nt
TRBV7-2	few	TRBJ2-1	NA	CASSPRRGDEQFF	TGTGCCAGCAGCCCCCGCCGCGGGGATGAGCAGTTCTTC
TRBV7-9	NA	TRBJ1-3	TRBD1	CASSFPGTADRAGNTIYF	TGTGCCAGCAGCTTCCCCGGGACAGCGGATAGAGCTGGAAACACCATATATTTT
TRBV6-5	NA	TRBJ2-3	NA	CASSRGRPPDTQYF	TGTGCCAGCTCTAGGGGCAGGCCCCCAGATACGCAGTATTTT
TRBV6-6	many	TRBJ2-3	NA	CASTGGTGDTQYF	TGTGCCAGCACCGGAGGGACGGGAGATACGCAGTATTTT
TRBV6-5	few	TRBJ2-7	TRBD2	CASSYSEGGSYEQYF	TGTGCCAGCAGTTACTCGGAGGGAGGGAGCTACGAGCAGTACTTC
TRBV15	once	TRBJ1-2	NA	CATSRDSQYGYTF	TGTGCCACCAGCAGGGACAGTCAATATGGCTACACCTTC
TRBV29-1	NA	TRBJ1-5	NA	CSASDVGRPQHF	TGCAGCGCCTCGGACGTGGGCCGTCCCCAGCATTTT
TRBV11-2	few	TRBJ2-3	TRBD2	CASSLGGSKNADTQYF	TGTGCCAGCAGCTTAGGCGGGAGTAAAAACGCAGATACGCAGTATTTT
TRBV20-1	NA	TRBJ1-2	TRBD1	CSPTGGLSYGYTF	TGCAGCCCGACAGGGGGTTTGTCCTATGGCTACACCTTC
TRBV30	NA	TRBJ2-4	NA	CAWAFGGQNIQYF	TGTGCCTGGGCGTTTGGGGGGCAGAACATTCAGTACTTC
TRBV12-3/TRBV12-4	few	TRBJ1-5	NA	CASSLALHQPQHF	TGTGCCAGCAGTTTAGCGCTTCATCAGCCCCAGCATTTT
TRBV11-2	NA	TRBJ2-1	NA	CASSLFPYNEQFF	TGTGCCAGCAGCTTATTCCCCTACAATGAGCAGTTCTTC
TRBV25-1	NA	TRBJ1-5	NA	CASSELGGRQPQHF	TGTGCCAGCAGTGAATTAGGGGGGAGGCAGCCCCAGCATTTT
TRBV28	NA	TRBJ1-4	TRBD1	CASSPPWTGDEKLFF	TGTGCCAGCAGCCCTCCTTGGACAGGGGATGAAAAACTGTTTTTT
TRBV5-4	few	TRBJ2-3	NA	CASSWGREDTQYF	TGTGCCAGCAGCTGGGGGCGGGAGGATACGCAGTATTTT
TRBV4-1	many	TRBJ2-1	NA	CASSQVPPWANEQFF	TGCGCCAGCAGCCAGGTTCCCCCCTGGGCCAATGAGCAGTTCTTC
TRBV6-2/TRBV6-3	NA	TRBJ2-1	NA	CASSSWESSYNEQFF	TGTGCCAGCAGTTCATGGGAGAGCTCCTACAATGAGCAGTTCTTC
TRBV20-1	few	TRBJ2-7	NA	CSAKAAVGQYF	TGCAGTGCGAAAGCAGCGGTCGGGCAGTACTTC
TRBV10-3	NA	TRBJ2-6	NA	CAISDVWGPMPSISGANVLTF	TGTGCCATCAGTGATGTCTGGGGGCCCATGCCCTCGATCTCTGGGGCCAACGTCCTGACTTTC
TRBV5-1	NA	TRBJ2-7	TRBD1	CASSYSGTGTAEQYF	TGCGCCAGCAGCTACTCCGGGACAGGGACGGCCGAGCAGTACTTC
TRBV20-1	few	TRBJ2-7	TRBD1	CSASGHRDRGAYEQYF	TGCAGTGCTAGCGGCCACCGGGACAGGGGTGCATACGAGCAGTACTTC
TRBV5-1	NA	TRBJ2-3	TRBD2	CASEGGGGTDTQYF	TGCGCCAGCGAGGGCGGGGGAGGAACAGATACGCAGTATTTT
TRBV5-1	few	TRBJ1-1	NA	CASSSQGVDTEAFF	TGCGCCAGCAGCTCGCAGGGTGTTGACACTGAAGCTTTCTTT
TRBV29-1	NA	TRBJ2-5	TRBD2	CSVEDLRRDYKETQYF	TGCAGCGTTGAAGATCTTCGCCGGGACTATAAAGAGACCCAGTACTTC
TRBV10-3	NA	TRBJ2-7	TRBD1	CAITSPPGQGHYEQYF	TGTGCCATCACCAGTCCCCCGGGACAGGGGCACTACGAGCAGTACTTC
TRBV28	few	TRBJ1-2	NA	CASRDPNCSYGYTF	TGTGCCAGCAGGGACCCAAATTGTTCATATGGCTACACCTTC
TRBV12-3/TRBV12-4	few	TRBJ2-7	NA	CASSTFGTEYEQYF	TGTGCCAGCAGTACCTTCGGGACTGAGTACGAGCAGTACTTC
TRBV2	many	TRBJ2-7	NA	CASNRDNSYEQYF	TGTGCCAGCAACCGGGACAACTCCTACGAGCAGTACTTC
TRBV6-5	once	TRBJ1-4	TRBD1	CASSYLPGQGNEKLFF	TGTGCCAGCAGTTACCTTCCGGGACAGGGGAATGAAAAACTGTTTTTT
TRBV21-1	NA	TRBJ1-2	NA	CASSNHVLSNRDRKTNYGYTF	TGTGCCAGCAGCAATCATGTACTGTCGAACCGGGACAGGAAGACTAACTATGGCTACACCTTC
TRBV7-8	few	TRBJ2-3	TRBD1	CASSLGGTGSDTQYF	TGTGCCAGCAGCTTAGGTGGGACAGGGTCAGATACGCAGTATTTT
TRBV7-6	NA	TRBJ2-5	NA	CASGPLGAQYF	TGTGCCAGCGGACCCTTAGGGGCCCAGTACTTC
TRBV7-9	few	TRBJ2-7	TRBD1	CASSLGTGLNYEQYF	TGTGCCAGCAGCTTGGGGACAGGGCTTAACTACGAGCAGTACTTC
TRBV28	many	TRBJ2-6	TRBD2	CASSPPGLAVSGANVLTF	TGTGCCAGCAGTCCTCCGGGACTAGCGGTCTCTGGGGCCAACGTCCTGACTTTC
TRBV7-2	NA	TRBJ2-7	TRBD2	CASSLNLSGRPGNEQYF	TGTGCCAGCAGCCTAAACCTTAGCGGGAGGCCCGGGAACGAGCAGTACTTC
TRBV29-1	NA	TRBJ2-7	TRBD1	CSVDRGHEQYF	TGCAGCGTGGACAGGGGGCACGAGCAGTACTTC
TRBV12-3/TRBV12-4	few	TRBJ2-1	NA	CASREGGDNEQFF	TGTGCCAGCAGGGAAGGAGGAGACAATGAGCAGTTCTTC
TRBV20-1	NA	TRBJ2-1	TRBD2	CSARDWGGRGTRYYNEQFF	TGCAGTGCTAGAGATTGGGGGGGGCGCGGGACTAGGTATTACAATGAGCAGTTCTTC
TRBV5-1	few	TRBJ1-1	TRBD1	CASSFFVRDRTKIEAFF	TGCGCCAGCAGCTTTTTTGTACGGGACAGGACAAAAATTGAAGCTTTCTTT
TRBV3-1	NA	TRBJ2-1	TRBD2	CASSQLAGGSYNEQFF	TGTGCCAGCAGCCAGCTAGCGGGAGGCTCCTACAATGAGCAGTTCTTC
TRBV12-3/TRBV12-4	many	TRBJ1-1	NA	CASSLGSNTEAFF	TGTGCCAGCAGTTTGGGATCGAACACTGAAGCTTTCTTT
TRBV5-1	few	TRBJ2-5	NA	CASSWASGTQETQYF	TGCGCCAGCAGCTGGGCGTCCGGGACTCAAGAGACCCAGTACTTC
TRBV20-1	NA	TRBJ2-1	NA	CSAAGIRYNEQFF	TGCAGTGCCGCGGGTATAAGATACAATGAGCAGTTCTTC
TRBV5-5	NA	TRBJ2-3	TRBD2	CASSRIAGFTSPPVTQYF	TGTGCCAGCAGCCGGATAGCGGGATTCACCAGCCCCCCAGTTACGCAGTATTTT
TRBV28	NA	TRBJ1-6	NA	CASSFLVASSYNSPLHF	TGTGCCAGCAGTTTCTTGGTTGCGAGCTCCTATAATTCACCCCTCCACTTT
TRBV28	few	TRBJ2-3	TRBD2	CAGLRAGDAADTQYF	TGTGCCGGCTTACGAGCGGGAGACGCGGCAGATACGCAGTATTTT
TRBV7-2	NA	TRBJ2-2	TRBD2	CASRGLAEPPGELFF	TGTGCCAGCAGGGGACTAGCGGAGCCCCCCGGGGAGCTGTTTTTT
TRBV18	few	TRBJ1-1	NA	CASSEGLDTEAFF	TGTGCCAGCTCAGAGGGTTTGGACACTGAAGCTTTCTTT